This entry lists 11 T cell receptor beta chains sequenced from one sample in a study of sequential checkpoint blockade in melanoma. Clones were read by immunoSEQ multiplex PCR, and TCRdb kept only the in-frame ones, dropping some. The sample includes around 39,000 clones, 84% of them seen just once. Treatment of the sample: randomized to nivolumab then ipilimumab (arm A) or the reverse (arm B). The sample consisted of CD8+ T cells sorted from blood (inferred from file names), taken from a patient given nivolumab and ipilimumab in sequence. The receptors come from a human donor with melanoma.

This clone was counted a single time. The gene calls are TRBV10-3 and TRBJ2-3; D perhaps matches TRBD2 (5 bases). CDR3 length: 13 residues. The germline V gene has CDR1 ENHRY and CDR2 SYGVKD. Deletions cut 3 bases from V and 4 bases from J, with 8 bases between. CDR3 loop: CAISEISADTQYF. The CDR3 region has the DNA TGTGCCATCAGTGAAATTAGCGCAGATACGCAGTATTTT.

This chain uses TRBV9 with TRBJ2-2; no reliable D call. CDR1 is SGDLS, CDR2 YYNGEE, per germline. This CDR3 spans 14 amino acids. The V and J ends lost 4 bases and 4 bases respectively, with 11 bases between them. CDR3 protein: CASSPVPGTGELFF. DNA for the CDR3: TGTGCCAGCAGCCCTGTCCCAGGCACCGGGGAGCTGTTTTTT.

J is TRBJ2-7 and V is TRBV28; weak D call: TRBD2 (6 bases). From germline, CDR1 is MDHEN and CDR2 SYDVKM. Trimming took 3 bases from V and 4 from J, leaving 7 bases between them. This CDR3 has 12 residues. In DNA form, the CDR3 reads TGTGCCAGCAGTTTGGAGGGGTACGAGCAGTACTTC. This sequence encodes CASSLEGYEQYF. Complete variable domain (other parts from reference TRBV28 and TRBJ2-7): DVKVTQSSRYLVKRTGEKVFLECVQDMDHENMFWYRQDPGLGLRLIYFSYDVKMKEKGDIPEGYSVSREKKERFSLILESASTNQTSMYLCASSLEGYEQYFGPGTRLTVT.

As DNA, the CDR3 is TGTGCCAGCAGTTTAGGACAGGCCGGCGATACGCAGTATTTT. It codes for CASSLGQAGDTQYF. This chain links TRBV27 with TRBJ2-3, with TRBD1 matching 7 bases. Germline V lookup: CDR1 MNHEY, CDR2 SMNVEV (reference sequence). This CDR3 contains 14 residues. V lost 2 bases and J lost 6; bases outside the gene matches: 5.

V and J are TRBV2 and TRBJ2-7; 8 positions match TRBD2. Germline lookup yields CDR1 SNHLY and CDR2 FYNNEI. With V trimmed by 6 bases and J by 4 bases, 5 bases remained unmatched. The CDR3 sequence is 13 residues long. The DNA of the CDR3 is TGTGCCAGCAGATCTAGCGGGTATTACGAGCAGTACTTC. Translation gives CASRSSGYYEQYF.

This clone was seen only a few times. The genes are TRBV6-5 and TRBJ2-7; 12 bases match TRBD1. CDR1 MNHEY and CDR2 SVGAGI come from the germline V gene. The CDR3 is made up of 16 amino acids. V was pared by 4 bases and J by 1 base, with 5 bases of the junction left unmatched. CDR3: CASSLGDRGLSYEQYF. The CDR3 DNA sequence: TGTGCCAGCAGTTTAGGGGACAGGGGGCTATCCTACGAGCAGTACTTC.

This chain connects TRBV5-1 to TRBJ1-1; D possibly corresponds to TRBD1 (5 bases). This CDR3 region has 15 residues. Deletions cut 3 bases from V and 0 bases from J, with 12 bases between. Germline V gives CDR1 SGHRS, CDR2 YFSETQ. The CDR3 sequence: CASSSLQGMNTEAFF. DNA for the CDR3: TGCGCCAGCAGCTCCCTGCAGGGAATGAACACTGAAGCTTTCTTT.

The gene calls are TRBV28 and TRBJ1-1, with 9 bases aligning to TRBD1. V trimming: 5 bases; J trimming: 4 bases; junction bases outside the gene matches: 8. Looked up from germline, CDR1 is MDHEN and CDR2 is SYDVKM. The CDR3 loop spans 15 amino acids. The CDR3 sequence: CASSLTRQGVTEAFF. As DNA, the CDR3 is TGTGCCAGCAGTCTAACCCGACAGGGGGTCACTGAAGCTTTCTTT.

The chain combines TRBV27 with TRBJ2-1, with 11 nucleotides matching TRBD2. The CDR3 runs to 16 residues. J gave up 4 bases and V 3 bases, and 5 bases lay outside the gene matches. Germline values: CDR1 MNHEY, CDR2 SMNVEV (reference sequence). As DNA, the CDR3 is TGTGCCAGCAGTTTCTTCACTAGCGGGGGATACAATGAGCAGTTCTTC. The encoded protein is CASSFFTSGGYNEQFF.

The chain combines TRBV2 with TRBJ1-1; D gene uncertain. Trimming left V 10 bases short and J 6 bases short, with 15 bases between. Germline V gives CDR1 SNHLY, CDR2 FYNNEI. The CDR3 is 12 residues long. DNA for the CDR3: TGTGCCATCGGAGAGGCGTTCTCTGAAGCTTTCTTT. This encodes CAIGEAFSEAFF.

The chain has TRBV4-1 and TRBJ1-1; D is ambiguous. The CDR3 covers 18 residues. Germline V lookup: CDR1 MGHRA, CDR2 YSYEKL. Trimming stripped 1 base from V and 0 bases from J, with 18 bases between. CDR3 nucleotide sequence: TGCGCCAGCAGCCAAGGACCGGGAGACCAGATAATGAACACTGAAGCTTTCTTT. Translating gives CASSQGPGDQIMNTEAFF.